One T cell receptor beta chain is described in this entry. Its antigen is not known. Constant-region reverse primers amplified full-length variable regions, followed by semi-nested Nested Universal Primer A PCR. Using its own MiXCR run on the 5' RACE reads, TCRdb lists one record per CDR3 protein. Among fewer than 60,000 distinct CDR3 sequences, around a quarter were seen once, and the ten largest hold under 2.5%. CDR3 size: 16 residues. The V gene's germline CDR1 is MGHRA and CDR2 YSYEKL. The V gene end was trimmed by 5 bases and the J gene end by 7 bases; junction bases not matched to a gene: 14. Overall study results and limits: Tumor-infiltrating Treg TCR alpha and beta sequences overlapped most with tumor naive CD4+ T cells, then blood naive.

The sequenced sample was naive CD4+ T cells sorted from blood. Subset of the sample: naive CD4+ T cells, CD4+CD45RA+CD25-. The sequence was obtained from a female donor with breast cancer. The chain has TRBV4-1 and TRBJ2-5; 9 positions agree with TRBD1. For the CDR3, the DNA is TGCGCCAGCAGCAATGGACAGGGGATTTCATTTGGGACCCAGTACTTC. Translation gives CASSNGQGISFGTQYF.